These T cell receptor beta chains were read from a single sample in a study of cytomegalovirus exposure and HLA in healthy donors. Sequencing used immunoSEQ multiplex PCR; TCRdb keeps in-frame clones, though not all of them. The sample carries about 150,000 clones, approximately 90% recorded once. The material sequenced was PBMCs. All receptors come from a man aged 18-30 years in good health and CMV-seronegative. Both conserved end residues are part of each CDR3. The D gene is left open where the match is weak. Clone sizes are given selectively: once, few, many, or a class where the clone is expanded.

>.|TRBJ2-2|TRBV9|TRBD1|13
TGTGCCAGCAGCGGCGACAGGGGCGGGGAGCTGTTTTTT
CASSGDRGGELFF
>few|TRBJ2-7|TRBV19|.|14
TGTGCCAGTAGTCCGGTGGTAAGCTCCTACGAGCAGTACTTC
CASSPVVSSYEQYF
>.|TRBJ2-2|TRBV4-3|.|19
TGCGCCAGCAGCCAAGAAGGGTTTTTTGCGGGTTCGAACACCGGGGAGCTGTTTTTT
CASSQEGFFAGSNTGELFF
>.|TRBJ1-3|TRBV6-1|.|12
TGTGCCAGCAGTGGCGGGGGAGCCACCATATATTTT
CASSGGGATIYF
>.|TRBJ1-2|TRBV5-4|TRBD1|15
TGTGCCAGCAGCTTGGAGACAGGGTCCTTCTATGGCTACACCTTC
CASSLETGSFYGYTF
>.|TRBJ1-2|TRBV10-2|.|13
TGCGCCAGCAGTGAGCACGGGGACTATGGCTACACCTTC
CASSEHGDYGYTF
>.|TRBJ2-3|TRBV4-3|.|16
TGCGCCAGCAGCCAAGGACTATCCATCCGCACAGATACGCAGTATTTT
CASSQGLSIRTDTQYF
>.|TRBJ2-1|TRBV9|.|15
TGTGCCAGCAGCGTAGAGGGGGGGTTGTATGTTGAGCAGTTCTTC
CASSVEGGLYVEQFF
>.|TRBJ2-7|TRBV5-4|TRBD2|15
TGTGCCAGCAGCTTTGGACTAGCGGCATCCTACGAGCAGTACTTC
CASSFGLAASYEQYF
>.|TRBJ1-1|TRBV5-1|TRBD1|13
TGCGCCAGCAGCTCACAGGGGTGGGCTGAAGCTTTCTTT
CASSSQGWAEAFF
>.|TRBJ2-1|TRBV7-8|TRBD2|16
TGTGCCAGCAGCGCCCCGGGGGGGGGTCTGTACAATGAGCAGTTCTTC
CASSAPGGGLYNEQFF
>.|TRBJ2-1|TRBV9|.|13
TGTGCCAGCAGCACGAGCCCCTACAATGAGCAGTTCTTC
CASSTSPYNEQFF
>.|TRBJ1-2|TRBV19|.|13
TGTGCCAGTACAGACAACCTTAACTATGGCTACACCTTC
CASTDNLNYGYTF
>once|TRBJ2-5|TRBV18|TRBD2|15
TGTGCCAGCTCACGCTCTAGCGGGTCACAAGAGACCCAGTACTTC
CASSRSSGSQETQYF
>.|TRBJ2-5|TRBV5-1|.|15
TGCGCCAGCAGCTTGGGGTCGGTCGGCCAAGAGACCCAGTACTTC
CASSLGSVGQETQYF
>.|TRBJ1-1|TRBV10-3|TRBD1|13
TGTGCCATCGGGGGACAGGGAGGGACTGAAGCTTTCTTT
CAIGGQGGTEAFF
>.|TRBJ2-2|TRBV18|.|15
TGTGCCAGCTCACCTGGGTTGGGGAGCACCGGGGAGCTGTTTTTT
CASSPGLGSTGELFF
>.|TRBJ1-3|TRBV29-1|.|15
TGCAGCGTTGTGGTCAGAGGAGGTTCTGGAAACACCATATATTTT
CSVVVRGGSGNTIYF
>.|TRBJ2-3|TRBV11-2|TRBD2|15
TGTGCCAGCAGCCCTAGCGGGGTGAGCACAGATACGCAGTATTTT
CASSPSGVSTDTQYF
>.|TRBJ2-1|TRBV2|TRBD2|15
TGTGCCAGCAGCGATCTAGCGGCAACCTACAATGAGCAGTTCTTC
CASSDLAATYNEQFF
>.|TRBJ1-2|TRBV14|.|14
TGTGCCAGCAGCCGCCAAACGACAGGCTATGGCTACACCTTC
CASSRQTTGYGYTF
>.|TRBJ2-1|TRBV6-5|.|15
TGTGCCAGCAGATTTCGGACTATTCAGTCGAATGAGCAGTTCTTC
CASRFRTIQSNEQFF
>.|TRBJ1-1|TRBV18|.|15
TGTGCCAGCTCACCACCTGCAGGGATGAACACTGAAGCTTTCTTT
CASSPPAGMNTEAFF
>.|TRBJ2-2|TRBV19|.|14
TGTGCCAGTAGTATCGGGCAGGGTGGCGGGGAGCTGTTTTTT
CASSIGQGGGELFF
>.|TRBJ1-4|TRBV2|.|15
TGTGCCAGCAGGATGGAAGCGCGTCCTAATGAAAAACTGTTTTTT
CASRMEARPNEKLFF
>.|TRBJ1-5|TRBV5-4|TRBD1|16
TGTGCCACACACTTCAAGGGACAGGGGGCGGGTCAGCCCCAGCATTTT
CATHFKGQGAGQPQHF
>.|TRBJ2-3|TRBV4-1|TRBD2|16
TGCGCCAGCAGCCCGGGACTAGCGGGGGGGCTATATACGCAGTATTTT
CASSPGLAGGLYTQYF
>.|TRBJ2-7|TRBV13|.|11
TGTGCCAGCAGCTTACGTCACGAGCAGTACTTC
CASSLRHEQYF
>.|TRBJ2-2|TRBV30|TRBD1|17
TGTGCCTGGAGCCTGGGGGGACAGGGCTCTTCTCCCGGGGAGCTGTTTTTT
CAWSLGGQGSSPGELFF